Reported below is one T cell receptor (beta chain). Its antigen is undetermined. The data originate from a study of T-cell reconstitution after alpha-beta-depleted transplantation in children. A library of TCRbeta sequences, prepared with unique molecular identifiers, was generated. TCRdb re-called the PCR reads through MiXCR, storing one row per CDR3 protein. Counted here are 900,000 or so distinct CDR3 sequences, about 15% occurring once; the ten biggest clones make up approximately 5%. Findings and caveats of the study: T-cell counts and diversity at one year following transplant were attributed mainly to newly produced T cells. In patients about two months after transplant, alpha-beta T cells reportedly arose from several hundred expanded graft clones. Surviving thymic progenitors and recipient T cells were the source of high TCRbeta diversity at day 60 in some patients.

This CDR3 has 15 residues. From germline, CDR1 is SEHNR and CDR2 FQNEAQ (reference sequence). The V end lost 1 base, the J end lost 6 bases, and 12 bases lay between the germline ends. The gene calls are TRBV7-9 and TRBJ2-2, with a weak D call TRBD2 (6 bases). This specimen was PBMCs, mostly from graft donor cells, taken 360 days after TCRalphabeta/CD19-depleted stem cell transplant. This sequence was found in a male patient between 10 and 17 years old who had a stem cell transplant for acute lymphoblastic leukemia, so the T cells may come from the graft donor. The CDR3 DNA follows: TGTGCCAGCAGCTTAGTTGGCGGGAATGCCGGGGAGCTGTTTTTT. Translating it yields CASSLVGGNAGELFF.